This TCR beta chain was sequenced during a study of Ad26.COV2.S vaccination and SARS-CoV-2 variants. General study findings and limits: Reportedly, spike-specific CD8+ and CD4+ T cell responses achieved substantial breadth once vaccination had taken place.

Germline-derived CDR1 and CDR2 are MNHEY and SVGAGI. This CDR3 has 15 amino acids. Trimming shortened V by 5 bases and J by 4 bases, and 17 bases separated the two germline ends. On this clone: Its target is not known.

The treatment was: 15 to 20 received Ad26.COV2.S at low or high dose, single or two shots; several received placebo; per-sample allocation not given. On day 63 after the first injection, vaccine and placebo recipients gave samples. Measured with immunoSEQ multiplex PCR; TCRdb has only the in-frame clones, and not every one. The sample has 250,000 to 300,000 clones; 80% to 90% are singletons. The chain recombines TRBV6-5 with TRBJ1-2; tentative D call: TRBD1 (5 bases). The sample was peripheral blood, taken in a trial of Ad26.COV2.S vaccine versus placebo. The TCR comes from a person aged 18-60 years who received the Ad26.COV2.S COVID-19 vaccine or a placebo. CDR3 bases: TGTGCCAGCAGTCCGGGACTCCGAAGGGTCTATGGCTACACCTTC. It specifies CASSPGLRRVYGYTF.